A selection of T cell receptor beta chains follows, all from one sample in a study of glioma-infiltrating T cells. MiXCR, applied by TCRdb to the multiplex PCR reads, yields one record per CDR3 protein. The sample holds around 180,000 distinct CDR3 sequences, around 40% seen once. What was sequenced was glioma tissue, nonneoplastic brain tissue, or PBMCs (not recorded which). The receptors were gathered from a human donor with low-grade glioma or glioblastoma, undergoing nonglioma brain surgery, or in good health (not recorded which). The conserved cysteine and the conserved F or W are not part of the CDR3 here. Not every row has a clone size; where given, it reads once, few, many or a size class.

clone_size: many; v_call: TRBV2; j_call: TRBJ1-5; cdr3_aa: ASSASNQPQH
clone_size: NA; v_call: TRBV2; j_call: TRBJ2-4; cdr3_aa: ASRTSLAAGYYIQY
clone_size: NA; v_call: TRBV3-1; j_call: TRBJ1-1; cdr3_aa: ASSQDRWTGTRNTEAF
clone_size: NA; v_call: TRBV2; j_call: TRBJ2-2; cdr3_aa: ASRITGPGELF
clone_size: many; v_call: TRBV4-1; j_call: TRBJ2-5; cdr3_aa: ASSQVSPQETQY
clone_size: NA; v_call: TRBV20-1; j_call: TRBJ2-3; cdr3_aa: SASVGAGHTDTQY
clone_size: many; v_call: TRBV15; j_call: TRBJ2-1; cdr3_aa: ATSRDSSSYNEQF
clone_size: few; v_call: TRBV19; j_call: TRBJ2-7; cdr3_aa: ASSITGREQY
clone_size: many; v_call: TRBV20-1; j_call: TRBJ2-3; cdr3_aa: SASRVLAGANTQY
clone_size: NA; v_call: TRBV18; j_call: TRBJ2-3; cdr3_aa: ASSTSGQTDTQY
clone_size: NA; v_call: TRBV18; j_call: TRBJ1-1; cdr3_aa: ASSAGQNTEAF
clone_size: NA; v_call: TRBV7-8; j_call: TRBJ2-1; cdr3_aa: ASSRLAGDRYEQF
clone_size: NA; v_call: TRBV20-1; j_call: TRBJ2-7; cdr3_aa: SARGTSGSSYEQY
clone_size: NA; v_call: TRBV3-1; j_call: TRBJ1-1; cdr3_aa: ASNNQGEAF
clone_size: NA; v_call: TRBV3-1; j_call: TRBJ2-3; cdr3_aa: ASSQGSIVTQY
clone_size: NA; v_call: TRBV13; j_call: TRBJ2-7; cdr3_aa: ASSLVLRGGEQY
clone_size: NA; v_call: TRBV6-1; j_call: TRBJ2-1; cdr3_aa: ASSERVAGKTDNEQF
clone_size: NA; v_call: TRBV12-3/TRBV12-4; j_call: TRBJ2-1; cdr3_aa: ASSLALWPISYNEQF
clone_size: NA; v_call: TRBV28; j_call: TRBJ1-1; cdr3_aa: ASGVGDGAEAF
clone_size: few; v_call: TRBV2; j_call: TRBJ2-2; cdr3_aa: ASGQTWTSGLTGELF
clone_size: NA; v_call: TRBV6-1; j_call: TRBJ2-6; cdr3_aa: ASRTGSGANVLT
clone_size: many; v_call: TRBV2; j_call: TRBJ1-4; cdr3_aa: ASSMDRASELF
clone_size: NA; v_call: TRBV7-2; j_call: TRBJ1-5; cdr3_aa: GRTTGINQPQH
clone_size: many; v_call: TRBV3-1; j_call: TRBJ2-5; cdr3_aa: ASSQDLQVPGHQETQY
clone_size: NA; v_call: TRBV19; j_call: TRBJ1-5; cdr3_aa: ASSMKASNQPQH
clone_size: NA; v_call: TRBV20-1; j_call: TRBJ2-1; cdr3_aa: SARYRRPALGEYNEQF
clone_size: few; v_call: TRBV27; j_call: TRBJ2-7; cdr3_aa: ASSSTGGIGYEQY
clone_size: many; v_call: TRBV20-1; j_call: TRBJ1-5; cdr3_aa: SARDRQGGQPQH
clone_size: many; v_call: TRBV3-1; j_call: TRBJ2-1; cdr3_aa: ASSQDVVTSGPYNEQF
clone_size: NA; v_call: TRBV6-1; j_call: TRBJ1-5; cdr3_aa: ASRRQNSNRAQH
clone_size: many; v_call: TRBV6-1; j_call: TRBJ2-1; cdr3_aa: ASSPFPQQF
clone_size: NA; v_call: TRBV6-1; j_call: TRBJ2-2; cdr3_aa: ASSELSAANAVELF
clone_size: once; v_call: TRBV19; j_call: TRBJ2-3; cdr3_aa: ASSTRSTDKQY